The sample holds many counts of the clone carrying this T cell receptor beta chain. Its specificity is not known. This record comes from a study of T-cell reconstitution after alpha-beta-depleted transplantation in children. The library targeted TCRbeta and was prepared with unique molecular identifiers. TCRdb reanalysed the PCR reads using MiXCR and keeps one entry per CDR3 protein. There are around 64,000 distinct CDR3 sequences in the sample; 11% occur only once, and around 14% lies in the top ten. Study outcomes and limitations: The study traced high day-60 TCRbeta diversity in some patients to surviving recipient T cells and thymic progenitors. Reported findings indicate that, about two months after transplant, alpha-beta T cells came from several hundred expanded clones, which were derived from non-depleted graft cells.

The CDR3 covers 14 residues. Germline assignment: CDR1 SQVTM and CDR2 ANQGSEA. Trimming shortened V by 5 bases and J by 0 bases, and 8 bases separated the two germline ends. The sequence was obtained from a boy aged 5 to 17 with acute myeloid leukemia, due to receive a stem cell transplant. The sample consisted of PBMCs, taken before TCRalphabeta/CD19-depleted stem cell transplant. The V and J genes are TRBV29-1 and TRBJ2-6, with D perhaps being TRBD1 or TRBD2 (5 bases each). The CDR3 loop reads CSVSGTSGANVLTF. CDR3 bases: TGCAGCGTTTCAGGGACCTCTGGGGCCAACGTCCTGACTTTC.